Shown below are 30 T cell receptor beta chains from a single sample sequenced in a study of CD8 T cells in ankylosing spondylitis. TCRdb re-called the 5' RACE reads with MiXCR, one entry per CDR3 protein. This sample has approximately 38,000 distinct CDR3 sequences, with about 2.5% found just once. Sample: blood, either unsorted or a sorted T cell fraction (not recorded which). The receptor set was obtained from a male donor with ankylosing spondylitis or in good health (not recorded which).

This clonotype was seen many times. The rearrangement links TRBV9 to TRBJ1-6, with D uncertain. V lost 4 bases and J 7 bases, leaving 21 bases between the germline ends. The CDR3 sequence is 17 residues long. Germline CDR1 SGDLS, CDR2 YYNGEE. The CDR3 reads CASSQSAQAATNSPLHF. DNA for the CDR3: TGTGCCAGCAGCCAGTCGGCGCAGGCCGCTACGAATTCACCCCTCCACTTT.

This clonotype was counted ten times or more. The chain couples TRBV9 to TRBJ2-1, with unresolved D. The V end lost 0 bases, the J end lost 8 bases, and 9 bases lay between the germline ends. The CDR3 extends over 13 amino acids. The germline V gene has CDR1 SGDLS and CDR2 YYNGEE. Here the CDR3 DNA reads TGTGCCAGCAGCGTAGCTTTGCGTGATGAGCAGTTCTTC. It specifies CASSVALRDEQFF.

This clonotype was observed many times. The gene calls are TRBV9 and TRBJ1-5, with a possible D match to TRBD1 (5 bases). The CDR3 is made up of 16 amino acids. The germline CDR1 and CDR2 sequences are SGDLS and YYNGEE. V lost 3 bases and J 6 bases, leaving 19 bases between the germline ends. CDR3 in DNA: TGTGCCAGCAGCGCTTCGGGGGGAGTGAAGATTCAGCCCCAGCATTTT. Translation gives CASSASGGVKIQPQHF.

This clonotype was seen repeatedly, ten times or more. The rearrangement uses TRBV9 and TRBJ2-1; D ambiguous. Deletions cut 2 bases from V and 8 bases from J, with 11 bases between. The CDR3 sequence is 13 residues long. Germline V gene sequence: CDR1 SGDLS, CDR2 YYNGEE. CDR3: CASSVEAPDEQFF. The CDR3 DNA reads as TGTGCCAGCAGCGTCGAGGCTCCAGATGAGCAGTTCTTC.

Turning to this clonotype: A single base separates this from a much larger clone, so it may be a read error. The chain employs TRBV9 and TRBJ2-7, with 8 bases lining up with TRBD2. This CDR3 comprises 14 residues. Germline CDR1 reads SGDLS; CDR2 reads YYNGEE. The CDR3 DNA reads as TGTGCCAGCAGCGGCCTTAGCGGGACCTACGAGCTGTACTTC. Translating gives CASSGLSGTYELYF.

This clonotype came up a few times. J is TRBJ2-1 and V is TRBV9; D is uncertain. V lost 6 bases to trimming and J lost 2 bases, with 9 bases between them. Per the germline V gene, CDR1 is SGDLS and CDR2 is YYNGEE. The CDR3 length is 13 residues. DNA of the CDR3: TGTGCCAGCACTCGCGATGCCTACAATGAGCAGTTCTTC. Its protein product is CASTRDAYNEQFF.

This clonotype is medium-sized within its sample. The rearrangement links TRBV9 to TRBJ2-7, with TRBD1 matching over 10 bases. CDR3 length: 14 residues. Germline V gene sequence: CDR1 SGDLS, CDR2 YYNGEE. The V and J ends lost 4 bases and 6 bases, in that order; junction bases with no gene match: 7. DNA for the CDR3: TGTGCCAGCAGCTTCCGGGGACAGGGGTCCGAGCAGTACTTC. This gives the protein CASSFRGQGSEQYF.

In its sample, this clonotype was seen many times. The rearrangement uses TRBV9 and TRBJ2-3; unclear D gene. Germline V gene sequence: CDR1 SGDLS, CDR2 YYNGEE. The ends were cut back, 4 bases at V and 5 bases at J, with 11 bases in the middle. There are 13 residues in the CDR3. Here the CDR3 DNA reads TGTGCCAGCAGCCCACCGGACGGAGATACGCAGTATTTT. It translates to CASSPPDGDTQYF.

This clonotype was recorded many times. J is TRBJ2-1 and V is TRBV9; the match to TRBD2 covers 8 bases. This CDR3 region has 15 residues. Germline CDR1 reads SGDLS; CDR2 reads YYNGEE. Unmatched junction bases numbered 7, after V lost 4 bases and J lost 4 bases. The CDR3 sequence is CASSPRLAGYNEQFF. The CDR3 nucleotides read TGTGCCAGCAGCCCCCGGCTAGCGGGTTACAATGAGCAGTTCTTC.

In its sample, this clonotype was seen many times. Written as DNA, the CDR3 is TGTGCCAGCAGCCCCATAGCGGATCTCTACGAGCAGTACTTC. It codes for CASSPIADLYEQYF. The chain has TRBV9 and TRBJ2-7; a weak D match, TRBD2 (6 bases). Germline assignment: CDR1 SGDLS and CDR2 YYNGEE. The CDR3 loop spans 14 amino acids. Trimming cost V 4 bases and J 3 bases, with 14 bases left between them.

This clonotype was observed at least ten times. V is TRBV9 and J is TRBJ2-1, with 7 bases that match TRBD2. Germline V lookup: CDR1 SGDLS, CDR2 YYNGEE. The V segment lost 0 bases and the J segment 0 bases; nucleotides outside the gene matches: 9. The CDR3 extends over 18 amino acids. CDR3 bases: TGTGCCAGCAGCGTAGCGATTTTAGCGGGTGGCTCCTACAATGAGCAGTTCTTC. It yields the protein CASSVAILAGGSYNEQFF. The full variable domain, in which reference TRBV9 and TRBJ2-1 provide the parts outside the CDR3, is DSGVTQTPKHLITATGQRVTLRCSPRSGDLSVYWYQQSLDQGLQFLIQYYNGEERAKGNILERFSAQQFPDLHSELNLSSLELGDSALYFCASSVAILAGGSYNEQFFGPGTRLTVL.

At least ten counts were recorded for this clonotype. The chain has TRBV9 and TRBJ2-7; the match to TRBD1 covers 12 bases. From germline, CDR1 is SGDLS and CDR2 YYNGEE. V was clipped by 2 bases and J by 6 bases; unmatched bases: 6. This CDR3 has 15 amino acids. The CDR3 spells CASSVQGDRGREQYF. The CDR3 DNA is TGTGCCAGCAGCGTCCAGGGGGACAGGGGGCGCGAGCAGTACTTC.

This clonotype was counted ten times or more. V is TRBV9 and J is TRBJ2-1; possible D gene TRBD2, 6 bases. The V and J ends lost 3 bases and 4 bases respectively, with 8 bases between them. Per germline, CDR1 SGDLS and CDR2 YYNGEE. This CDR3 has 13 amino acids. The DNA of the CDR3 is TGTGCCAGCAGCGCCGGGACTTACAATGAGCAGTTCTTC. Translation gives CASSAGTYNEQFF.

This clonotype was recorded at least ten times. The chain combines TRBV9 with TRBJ2-5; D unclear. With 0 bases removed from V and 1 base from J, the gap between germline ends came to 7 bases. From germline, CDR1 is SGDLS and CDR2 YYNGEE. This CDR3 contains 14 residues. The CDR3 DNA is TGTGCCAGCAGCGTAGGAGCCGGCCAAGAGACCCAGTACTTC. Translated, it gives CASSVGAGQETQYF.

This clonotype was recorded many times. The rearrangement uses TRBV9 and TRBJ2-1; D is ambiguous. Germline loops: CDR1 SGDLS, CDR2 YYNGEE. V was trimmed by 4 bases and J by 12 bases, leaving 14 bases between them. This CDR3 region has 12 residues. CDR3 in amino acids: CASSSDRPPQFF. CDR3 DNA: TGTGCCAGCAGCTCCGACCGTCCCCCGCAGTTCTTC.

At least ten counts were recorded for this clonotype. This chain joins TRBV9 and TRBJ1-3; D not resolved. Germline-derived CDR1 and CDR2 are SGDLS and YYNGEE. V was clipped by 4 bases and J by 1 base, with 15 bases between them. The CDR3 has 16 amino acids. The CDR3 sequence is CASSPSHRTSGNTIYF. As DNA, the CDR3 is TGTGCCAGCAGCCCCAGCCACAGAACGTCTGGAAACACCATATATTTT.

This clonotype was observed at least ten times. This chain links TRBV9 with TRBJ2-7, with unresolved D. CDR3 length: 14 residues. V shed 2 bases and J shed 0 bases, with 9 bases lying between them. Germline V gives CDR1 SGDLS, CDR2 YYNGEE. In DNA form, the CDR3 reads TGTGCCAGCAGCGTTAGGTTCAACTCCTACGAGCAGTACTTC. Translating it yields CASSVRFNSYEQYF.

This clonotype occurred many times. This chain connects TRBV9 to TRBJ2-4, with a possible D match to TRBD1 (6 bases). The germline V gene has CDR1 SGDLS and CDR2 YYNGEE. Trimming pared 3 bases from V and 8 bases from J, leaving 15 bases between. The CDR3 extends over 14 amino acids. The CDR3 is CASSDGVGGDIQYF. Written as DNA, the CDR3 is TGTGCCAGCAGCGACGGGGTAGGGGGAGACATTCAGTACTTC.

This clonotype was observed many times. V is TRBV9 and J is TRBJ2-1; TRBD1 agrees at 9 bases. V trimming: 4 bases; J trimming: 5 bases; junction bases outside the gene matches: 22. Germline CDR1 and CDR2: SGDLS and YYNGEE. CDR3 length: 20 amino acids. DNA for the CDR3: TGTGCCAGCAGCCACGCGACAGGGGGGGCGCGGGGACCGGCAGACAATGAGCAGTTCTTC. It specifies CASSHATGGARGPADNEQFF.

This clonotype was found many times. J is TRBJ2-1 and V is TRBV9; 9 bases fit TRBD2. CDR3 length equals 17 residues. With V trimmed by 3 bases and J by 6 bases, 13 bases remained unmatched. CDR1 and CDR2 from the germline V gene are SGDLS and YYNGEE. CDR3 sequence reads: CASSAGGIAGEVNEQFF. For the CDR3, the DNA is TGTGCCAGCAGCGCGGGGGGTATAGCGGGAGAGGTCAATGAGCAGTTCTTC.

This clonotype was seen ten or more times. The J gene is TRBJ1-4, the V gene TRBV9; D gene unclear. Germline CDR1 is SGDLS and CDR2 is YYNGEE. This CDR3 contains 16 residues. Trimming removed 1 base at V and 6 bases at J, with 16 bases between. The CDR3 protein is CASSVSPGGHDEKLFF. CDR3 nucleotides: TGTGCCAGCAGCGTATCTCCGGGAGGGCACGATGAAAAACTGTTTTTT.

This clonotype was seen ten or more times. The chain recombines TRBV9 with TRBJ2-1; maybe TRBD2 (5 bases). The CDR3 is 16 amino acids. V was pared by 4 bases and J by 0 bases, with 14 bases between. From germline, CDR1 is SGDLS and CDR2 YYNGEE. This chain's CDR3 is CASSPLAQSSYNEQFF. CDR3 nucleotides: TGTGCCAGCAGCCCCCTAGCCCAGAGCTCCTACAATGAGCAGTTCTTC.

Many counts were recorded for this clonotype. The chain couples TRBV9 to TRBJ2-3; 9 nucleotides match TRBD2. The CDR3 has 14 amino acids. V lost 2 bases, J lost 5 bases, and 3 bases stayed unmatched. Germline V lookup: CDR1 SGDLS, CDR2 YYNGEE. Here the CDR3 DNA reads TGTGCCAGCAGCGTGAGTAGCGGGAGAGATACGCAGTATTTT. Its translation is CASSVSSGRDTQYF.

This clonotype is judged medium-sized. The V gene is TRBV9, the J gene TRBJ2-3; 7 bases are a match to TRBD1. From germline, CDR1 is SGDLS and CDR2 YYNGEE. Trimming removed 7 bases from V and 4 bases from J; junction bases left unmatched: 12. The CDR3 extends over 15 amino acids. CDR3 residues: CASGVQGQGADTQYF. The CDR3 DNA sequence: TGTGCCAGCGGAGTGCAGGGTCAGGGGGCAGATACGCAGTATTTT.

This clonotype was counted at least ten times. The CDR3 sequence is CASSAAVSGYEQYF. For the CDR3, the DNA is TGTGCCAGCAGCGCGGCAGTCTCGGGTTACGAGCAGTACTTC. The rearrangement joins TRBV9 to TRBJ2-7; D remains ambiguous. Germline CDR1 reads SGDLS; CDR2 reads YYNGEE. The germline V and J ends were trimmed by 3 bases and 4 bases, with 14 bases remaining between them. There are 14 residues in the CDR3.

In its sample, this clonotype was seen many times. J is TRBJ2-1 and V is TRBV9, with unresolved D. V was cut by 3 bases and J by 4 bases, with 11 bases left in between. There are 14 residues in the CDR3. CDR1 and CDR2 (germline): SGDLS, YYNGEE. DNA for the CDR3: TGTGCCAGCAGCGCCGCGGAGTCTTACAATGAGCAGTTCTTC. Translated: CASSAAESYNEQFF.

This clonotype was detected many times. V is TRBV9 and J is TRBJ2-1; possibly TRBD1 for D (6 bases). The CDR3 is 15 residues long. Trimming cost V 0 bases and J 8 bases, with 15 bases left between them. Germline loops: CDR1 SGDLS, CDR2 YYNGEE. The CDR3 DNA reads as TGTGCCAGCAGCGTAGGCAGACAGGCCATTTATGAGCAGTTCTTC. Translated: CASSVGRQAIYEQFF. Variable domain in full (rest from reference TRBV9 and TRBJ2-1): DSGVTQTPKHLITATGQRVTLRCSPRSGDLSVYWYQQSLDQGLQFLIQYYNGEERAKGNILERFSAQQFPDLHSELNLSSLELGDSALYFCASSVGRQAIYEQFFGPGTRLTVL.

At least ten counts were recorded for this clonotype. This sequence joins TRBV9 and TRBJ2-1, with 14 bases matching TRBD2. Trimming removed 1 base from V and 9 bases from J; junction bases left unmatched: 12. In germline, CDR1 is SGDLS, CDR2 YYNGEE. This CDR3 is built from 18 residues. CDR3 sequence: CASSVHPETSGRVSEQFF. DNA of the CDR3: TGTGCCAGCAGCGTACATCCTGAGACTAGCGGGAGGGTCAGTGAGCAGTTCTTC. The whole variable domain, filled in from reference TRBV9 and TRBJ2-1, reads DSGVTQTPKHLITATGQRVTLRCSPRSGDLSVYWYQQSLDQGLQFLIQYYNGEERAKGNILERFSAQQFPDLHSELNLSSLELGDSALYFCASSVHPETSGRVSEQFFGPGTRLTVL.

Many counts were recorded for this clonotype. This chain joins TRBV9 and TRBJ2-1; D uncertain. The CDR3 extends over 13 amino acids. Trimming cost V 4 bases and J 8 bases, with 13 bases left between them. The V gene's germline CDR1 is SGDLS and CDR2 YYNGEE. The CDR3 region is CASSPRRSHEQFF. Here the CDR3 DNA reads TGTGCCAGCAGCCCTCGACGTAGCCATGAGCAGTTCTTC.

The table lists this clonotype with many counts. V and J are TRBV21-1 and TRBJ2-7; TRBD1 is the table's D call and was not checked against the DNA. TRBV21-1 is classified as a pseudogene. The CDR3 is 14 amino acids. This CDR3 reads CASSSRKGLYEQYF. The DNA for the CDR3 is TGTGCCAGCAGCTCCCGTAAGGGGTTGTACGAGCAGTACTTC.